Sequencing of this T cell receptor beta chain was carried out in a study of early T cells in non-severe SARS-CoV-2 infection. Overall study context: Chains stayed unpaired after sequencing of bulk RNA from unsorted whole blood.

Germline V CDR1 and CDR2: LNHDA, SQIVND (reference sequence). The CDR3 contains 15 residues. V trimming: 4 bases; J trimming: 2 bases; junction bases outside the gene matches: 6. TCRdb re-called the 5' RACE reads with MiXCR, one entry per CDR3 protein. The sample shows around 88,000 distinct CDR3 sequences, approximately 15% of them seen only once. The sequencing input was whole blood. This chain joins TRBV19 and TRBJ2-7; 9 bases map to TRBD1. This clonotype was sampled from an adult who was a healthcare worker with PCR-confirmed SARS-CoV-2 infection or an uninfected control (not recorded which). The CDR3 nucleotides are TGTGCCAGTAGTACGCCGGGACAGGGTCCCTACGAGCAGTACTTC. Translation: CASSTPGQGPYEQYF.